This T cell receptor beta chain stems from a study of a mutant IDH1 vaccine in newly diagnosed glioma. Clones were sequenced by immunoSEQ multiplex PCR, and TCRdb holds only the in-frame ones, with some missing. The table records tens of thousands of clones, around 78% of them present only once. CDR1 and CDR2 from the germline V gene are SGDLS and YYNGEE. The length of the CDR3 is 13 residues. V lost 3 bases to trimming and J lost 4 bases, with 8 bases between them. The sample's time point: week 35, safety follow-up. The study gave 300 ug of mutant IDH1 20-mer peptide per vaccine dose, with topical imiquimod. Donors had new WHO grade 3 or 4 IDH1-mutant, ATRX-lost astrocytomas. This clone was seen more than once but under ten times. The antigen is unknown.

The sequence derives from a man aged 35 to 55 with glioma. The V gene is TRBV9, the J gene TRBJ1-5; the D is unclear. This specimen consisted of PBMCs, obtained from a glioma patient whose treatment included an IDH1 peptide vaccine. The CDR3 DNA sequence: TGTGCCAGCAGCGCGTTAGGGAATCAGCCCCAGCATTTT. This codes for CASSALGNQPQHF. Full variable domain (rest looked up from reference TRBV9 and TRBJ1-5): DSGVTQTPKHLITATGQRVTLRCSPRSGDLSVYWYQQSLDQGLQFLIQYYNGEERAKGNILERFSAQQFPDLHSELNLSSLELGDSALYFCASSALGNQPQHFGDGTRLSIL.